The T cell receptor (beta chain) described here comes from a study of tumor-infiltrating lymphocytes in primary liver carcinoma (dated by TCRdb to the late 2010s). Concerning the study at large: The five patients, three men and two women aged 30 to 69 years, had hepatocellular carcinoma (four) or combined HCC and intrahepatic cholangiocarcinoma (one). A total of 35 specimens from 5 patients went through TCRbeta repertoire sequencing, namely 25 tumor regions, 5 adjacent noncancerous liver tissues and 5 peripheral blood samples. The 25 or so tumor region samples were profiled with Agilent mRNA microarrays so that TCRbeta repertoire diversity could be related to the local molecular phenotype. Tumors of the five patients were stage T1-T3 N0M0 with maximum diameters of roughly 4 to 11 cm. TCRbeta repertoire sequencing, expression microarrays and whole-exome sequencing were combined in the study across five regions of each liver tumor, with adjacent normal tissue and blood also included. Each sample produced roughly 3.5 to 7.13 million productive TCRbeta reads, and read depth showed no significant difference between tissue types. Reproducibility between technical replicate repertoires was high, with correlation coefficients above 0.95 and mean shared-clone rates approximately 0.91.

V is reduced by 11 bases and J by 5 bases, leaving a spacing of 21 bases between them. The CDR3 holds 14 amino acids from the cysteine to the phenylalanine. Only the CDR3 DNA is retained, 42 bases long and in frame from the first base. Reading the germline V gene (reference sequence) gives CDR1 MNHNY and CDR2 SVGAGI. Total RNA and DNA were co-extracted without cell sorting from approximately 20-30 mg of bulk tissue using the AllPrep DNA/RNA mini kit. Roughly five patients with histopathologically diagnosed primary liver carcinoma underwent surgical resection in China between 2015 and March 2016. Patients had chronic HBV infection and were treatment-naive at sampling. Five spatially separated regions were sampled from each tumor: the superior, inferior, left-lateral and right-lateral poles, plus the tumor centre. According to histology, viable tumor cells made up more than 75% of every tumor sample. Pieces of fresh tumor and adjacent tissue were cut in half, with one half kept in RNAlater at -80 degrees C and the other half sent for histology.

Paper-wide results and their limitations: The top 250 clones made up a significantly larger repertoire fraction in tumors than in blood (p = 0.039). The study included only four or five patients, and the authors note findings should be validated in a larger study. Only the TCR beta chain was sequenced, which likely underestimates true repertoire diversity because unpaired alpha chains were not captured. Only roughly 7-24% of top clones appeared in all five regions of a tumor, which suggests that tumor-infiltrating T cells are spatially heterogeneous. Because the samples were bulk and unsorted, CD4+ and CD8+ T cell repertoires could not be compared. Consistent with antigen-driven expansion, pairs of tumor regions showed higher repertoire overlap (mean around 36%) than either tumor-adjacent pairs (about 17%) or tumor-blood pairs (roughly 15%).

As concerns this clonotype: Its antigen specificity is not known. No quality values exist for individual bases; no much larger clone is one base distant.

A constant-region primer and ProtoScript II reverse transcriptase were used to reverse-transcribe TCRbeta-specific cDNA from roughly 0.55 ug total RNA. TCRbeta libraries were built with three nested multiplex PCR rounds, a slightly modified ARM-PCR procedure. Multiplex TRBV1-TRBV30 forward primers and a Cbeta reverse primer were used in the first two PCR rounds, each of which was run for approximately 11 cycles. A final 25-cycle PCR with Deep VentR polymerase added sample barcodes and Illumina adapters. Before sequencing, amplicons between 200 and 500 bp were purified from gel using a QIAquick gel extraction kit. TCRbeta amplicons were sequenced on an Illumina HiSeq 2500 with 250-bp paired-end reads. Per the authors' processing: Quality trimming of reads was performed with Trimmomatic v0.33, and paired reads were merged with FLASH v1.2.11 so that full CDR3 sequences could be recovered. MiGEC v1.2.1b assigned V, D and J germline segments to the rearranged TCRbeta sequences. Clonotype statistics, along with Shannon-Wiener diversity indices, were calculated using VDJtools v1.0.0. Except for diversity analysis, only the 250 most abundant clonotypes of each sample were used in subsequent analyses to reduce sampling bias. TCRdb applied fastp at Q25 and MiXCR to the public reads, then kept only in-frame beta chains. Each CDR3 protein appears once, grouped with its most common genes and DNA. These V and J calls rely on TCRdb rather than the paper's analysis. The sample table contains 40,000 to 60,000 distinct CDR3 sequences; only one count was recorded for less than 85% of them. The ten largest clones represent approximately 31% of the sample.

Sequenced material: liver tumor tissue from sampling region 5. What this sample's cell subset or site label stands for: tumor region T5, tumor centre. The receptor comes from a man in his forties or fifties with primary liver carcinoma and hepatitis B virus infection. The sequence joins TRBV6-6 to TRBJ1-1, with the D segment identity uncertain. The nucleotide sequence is TGTGCCGGCTGTTACTCACTCCTCGGAACTGAAGCTTTCTTT. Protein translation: CAGCYSLLGTEAFF.